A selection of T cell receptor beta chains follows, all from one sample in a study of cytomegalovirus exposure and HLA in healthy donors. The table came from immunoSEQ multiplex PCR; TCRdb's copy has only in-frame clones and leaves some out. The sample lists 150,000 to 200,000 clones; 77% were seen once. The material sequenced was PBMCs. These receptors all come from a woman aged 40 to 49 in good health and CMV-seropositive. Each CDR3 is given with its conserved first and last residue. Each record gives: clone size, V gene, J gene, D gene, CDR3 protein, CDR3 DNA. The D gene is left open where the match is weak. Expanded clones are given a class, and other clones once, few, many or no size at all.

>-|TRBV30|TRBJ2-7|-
CAWSRPPGYYEQYF
TGTGCCTGGAGTCGCCCCCCGGGGTACTACGAGCAGTACTTC
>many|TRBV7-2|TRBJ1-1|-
CASSLDRNEAFF
TGTGCCAGCAGCTTAGACAGGAACGAAGCTTTCTTT
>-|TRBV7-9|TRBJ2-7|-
CASSGTGSSYEQYF
TGTGCCAGCAGCGGTACCGGGAGCTCCTACGAGCAGTACTTC
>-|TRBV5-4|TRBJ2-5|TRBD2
CASSLAGGPRETQYF
TGTGCCAGCAGCTTGGCGGGGGGGCCCCGGGAGACCCAGTACTTC
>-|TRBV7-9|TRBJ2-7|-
CASSQGLYEQYF
TGTGCCAGCAGCCAGGGACTCTACGAGCAGTACTTC
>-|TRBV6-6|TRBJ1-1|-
CASSYSNGGRAFF
TGTGCCAGCAGTTACTCGAACGGAGGTAGGGCTTTCTTT
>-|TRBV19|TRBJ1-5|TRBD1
CATRHSGTGGNQPQHF
TGTGCCACTAGGCATTCGGGGACAGGTGGGAATCAGCCCCAGCATTTT
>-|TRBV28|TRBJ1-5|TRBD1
CASSSGTGLNYPQHF
TGTGCCAGCTCCTCTGGGACAGGGCTGAATTATCCCCAGCATTTT
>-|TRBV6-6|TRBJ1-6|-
CASSYSRLDNSPLHF
TGTGCCAGCAGTTACTCGAGGTTGGATAATTCACCCCTCCACTTT
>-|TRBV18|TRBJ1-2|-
CASSPNPPQEDGYTF
TGTGCCAGCTCACCAAATCCGCCGCAGGAGGATGGCTACACCTTC
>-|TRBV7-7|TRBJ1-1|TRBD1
CASSSRDRGPTEAFF
TGTGCCAGCAGCTCCCGGGACAGGGGGCCAACTGAAGCTTTCTTT
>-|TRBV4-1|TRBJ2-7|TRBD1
CASSQNRDRGYEQYF
TGCGCCAGCAGCCAAAACCGGGACAGGGGCTACGAGCAGTACTTC
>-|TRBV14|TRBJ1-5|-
CASSQRAEYSNQPQHF
TGTGCCAGCAGCCAGCGGGCAGAATATAGCAATCAGCCCCAGCATTTT
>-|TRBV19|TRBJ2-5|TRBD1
CASSRGQAKETQYF
TGTGCCAGTAGCCGTGGACAGGCGAAAGAGACCCAGTACTTC
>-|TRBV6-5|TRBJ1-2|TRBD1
CASSSLRTGTGYGYTF
TGTGCCAGCAGTTCCTTACGGACAGGGACCGGTTATGGCTACACCTTC
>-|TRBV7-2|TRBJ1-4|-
CASSLRGEKLFF
TGTGCCAGCAGCTTAAGGGGTGAAAAACTGTTTTTT